A single sample is the source of the 20 T cell receptor beta chains below, sequenced in a study of T cell clones after liver transplantation. The method was immunoSEQ multiplex PCR; TCRdb's version includes in-frame clones alone and lacks a portion of them. The sample has 51,000 or so clones; about nine tenths are singletons. The sample here was CD8+ T cells from blood, taken 12 months after liver transplant. Receptors were obtained from a human patient who received a liver transplant. Some T cells may originate from the graft donor.

This clone was detected once. The rearrangement links TRBV28 to TRBJ1-4; the D gene is possibly TRBD1 (6 bases). This CDR3 is built from 15 residues. V was pared by 4 bases and J by 2 bases, with 11 bases between. The germline gives CDR1 MDHEN, CDR2 SYDVKM. The CDR3 DNA is TGTGCCAGCAGTTCCCGGGACACCACTAATGAAAAACTGTTTTTT. As protein: CASSSRDTTNEKLFF. The whole variable domain, filled in from reference TRBV28 and TRBJ1-4, reads DVKVTQSSRYLVKRTGEKVFLECVQDMDHENMFWYRQDPGLGLRLIYFSYDVKMKEKGDIPEGYSVSREKKERFSLILESASTNQTSMYLCASSSRDTTNEKLFFGSGTQLSVL.

The CDR3 DNA sequence: TGTGCCAGCAGTTACTCCTTTATAGTCCCCGGGGAGCTGTTTTTT. Encoded protein: CASSYSFIVPGELFF. The chain recombines TRBV6-5 with TRBJ2-2; D gene unclear. The V end was cut by 0 bases, the J end by 6 bases, with 11 bases between. The CDR3 has 15 amino acids. Per germline, CDR1 MNHEY and CDR2 SVGAGI.

This chain joins TRBV4-1 and TRBJ2-7; tentative D call: TRBD2 (5 bases). V gave up 0 bases and J gave up 2 bases, with 11 bases separating them. This CDR3 comprises 15 residues. Germline loops: CDR1 MGHRA, CDR2 YSYEKL. CDR3 region: CASSQDQRGPYEQYF. The CDR3 DNA is TGCGCCAGCAGCCAAGATCAACGGGGTCCCTACGAGCAGTACTTC.

CDR3 DNA: TGTGCCAGCAGTTACTCTAGAGGGAATGGCTACACCTTC. Translating it yields CASSYSRGNGYTF. The V and J genes are TRBV6-5 and TRBJ1-2; no definite D call. The germline CDR1 and CDR2 sequences are MNHEY and SVGAGI. CDR3 length: 13 amino acids. V shed 0 bases and J shed 6 bases, with 8 bases lying between them.

V is TRBV27 and J is TRBJ2-7; TRBD1 might be the D (5 bases). V lost 3 bases and J lost 3, with 12 bases in between. Germline assignment: CDR1 MNHEY and CDR2 SMNVEV (reference sequence). The CDR3 spans 14 residues. The CDR3 loop is CASSFSSGNYEQYF. CDR3 DNA sequence: TGTGCCAGCAGTTTCTCGTCAGGGAACTACGAGCAGTACTTC.

The V gene is TRBV6-6, the J gene TRBJ1-1, with D possibly matching TRBD1 (5 bases). The CDR3 covers 12 residues. Germline V lookup: CDR1 MNHNY, CDR2 SVGAGI (reference sequence). V lost 3 bases and J lost 12, with 14 bases in between. The CDR3 nucleotides read TGTGCCAGCAGTTATCCGGACAAGATAACTTTCTTT. Its translation: CASSYPDKITFF.

V and J are TRBV2 and TRBJ1-4, with 9 bases that match TRBD1. The germline gives CDR1 SNHLY, CDR2 FYNNEI. There are 15 residues in the CDR3. Unmatched junction bases numbered 9, after V lost 8 bases and J lost 5 bases. CDR3 amino acids: CASQFTGGANEKLFF. Here the CDR3 DNA reads TGTGCCAGCCAATTCACAGGGGGCGCGAATGAAAAACTGTTTTTT.

This clone was counted a few times. The chain links TRBV10-2 to TRBJ2-3; 9 bases match TRBD2. Germline CDR1 and CDR2: WSHSY and SAAADI. With V trimmed by 4 bases and J by 4 bases, 9 bases remained unmatched. The CDR3 runs 16 residues. CDR3 bases: TGCGCCAGCAGTGGAGGAGCGGGAGGTCTCGCAGATACGCAGTATTTT. Encoded protein: CASSGGAGGLADTQYF.

The chain combines TRBV5-8 with TRBJ2-3; no definite D call. Germline CDR1 SGHTS, CDR2 YDEGEE. The CDR3 totals 17 residues. Trimming left V 0 bases short and J 2 bases short, with 16 bases between. CDR3 in DNA: TGTGCCAGCAGCTTGGGCGTGAACGCCGAAGTCACAGATACGCAGTATTTT. Protein product: CASSLGVNAEVTDTQYF.

This chain's CDR3 is CASSPRPYEQYF. The CDR3 DNA reads TGTGCCAGCAGCCCCCGACCTTACGAGCAGTACTTC. V is TRBV9 and J is TRBJ2-7; unclear D gene. Trimming took 4 bases from V and 4 from J, leaving 9 bases between them. Germline loops: CDR1 SGDLS, CDR2 YYNGEE. This CDR3 region has 12 residues.

V and J are TRBV28 and TRBJ1-1; D is uncertain. V lost 6 bases, J lost 0 bases, and 11 bases lay in between. This CDR3 comprises 14 residues. From germline, CDR1 is MDHEN and CDR2 SYDVKM. The CDR3 DNA reads as TGTGCCAGCAGCCGCCTCGAGGTGAACACTGAAGCTTTCTTT. Protein: CASSRLEVNTEAFF. The full variable domain, in which reference TRBV28 and TRBJ1-1 provide the parts outside the CDR3, is DVKVTQSSRYLVKRTGEKVFLECVQDMDHENMFWYRQDPGLGLRLIYFSYDVKMKEKGDIPEGYSVSREKKERFSLILESASTNQTSMYLCASSRLEVNTEAFFGQGTRLTVV.

This chain links TRBV7-9 with TRBJ1-1; the match to TRBD1 covers 9 bases. The CDR3 runs to 14 residues. Germline values: CDR1 SEHNR, CDR2 FQNEAQ (reference sequence). Trimming cost V 5 bases and J 1 base; bases outside gene matches: 2. CDR3 sequence (DNA): TGTGCCAGCAGCCCGGACAGGGGGAACACTGAAGCTTTCTTT. This gives the protein CASSPDRGNTEAFF.

Only one count was recorded for this clone. The chain couples TRBV28 to TRBJ2-1; 10 bases match TRBD1. The V gene's germline CDR1 is MDHEN and CDR2 SYDVKM. Losses at the gene ends were 6 bases for V and 8 bases for J; bases not matched to a gene: 10. The CDR3 totals 15 residues. The CDR3 sequence: CASSYTRDRGYEQFF. For the CDR3, the DNA is TGTGCCAGCAGCTACACCCGGGACAGGGGTTATGAGCAGTTCTTC.

This clone is judged medium-sized (0.01 to 0.1%). The chain uses TRBV16 and TRBJ1-2, with TRBD1 as a possible D gene (5 bases). V was cut by 0 bases and J by 7 bases, with 15 bases left in between. This CDR3 region has 15 residues. Germline V gives CDR1 KGHSY, CDR2 FQNENV. The CDR3 sequence: CASSQSGQTRRGYTF. Here the CDR3 DNA reads TGTGCCAGCAGCCAATCGGGGCAGACTAGACGTGGCTACACCTTC.

J is TRBJ1-5 and V is TRBV19; D perhaps matches TRBD1 (5 bases). CDR1 LNHDA and CDR2 SQIVND come from the germline V gene (reference sequence). V was cut by 3 bases and J by 4 bases, with 16 bases left in between. The CDR3 length is 16 residues. The CDR3 nucleotides are TGTGCCAGTAGTATCTGGACAATAGGACTTAATCAGCCCCAGCATTTT. Residues: CASSIWTIGLNQPQHF.

V gene TRBV7-6 combines with J gene TRBJ2-2, with 12 bases matching TRBD2. V shed 4 bases and J 4 bases; nucleotides not matched to a gene: 13. Germline V gene lookup returns CDR1 SGHVS and CDR2 FNYEAQ. The CDR3 has 19 amino acids. The CDR3 coding sequence is TGTGCCAGCAGCTACGGGACTAGCGGGCCTACGGCATCCACCGGGGAGCTGTTTTTT. As protein: CASSYGTSGPTASTGELFF.

The chain recombines TRBV13 with TRBJ2-3; D remains ambiguous. The germline gives CDR1 PRHDT, CDR2 FYEKMQ (reference sequence). This CDR3 is 12 amino acids long. V was cut by 3 bases and J by 0 bases, with 1 base left in between. The CDR3 coding sequence is TGTGCCAGCAGCTTTAGCACAGATACGCAGTATTTT. Its protein product is CASSFSTDTQYF.

The J gene is TRBJ1-2, the V gene TRBV6-5; D not resolved. This CDR3 contains 13 residues. V lost 6 bases, J lost 4 bases, and 12 bases lay in between. Germline V gene lookup returns CDR1 MNHEY and CDR2 SVGAGI. DNA for the CDR3: TGTGCCAGCAGCCCCCTGAGCCCCTATGGCTACACCTTC. Translation: CASSPLSPYGYTF.

V and J are TRBV19 and TRBJ1-1; D not certain. The CDR3 runs to 12 residues. Germline CDR1 is LNHDA and CDR2 is SQIVND (reference sequence). V was trimmed by 6 bases and J by 3 bases, leaving 8 bases between them. The CDR3, as DNA: TGTGCCAGTAGGGTCTCGCACACTGAAGCTTTCTTT. Translated, it gives CASRVSHTEAFF. Together with reference TRBV19 and TRBJ1-1, the CDR3 gives the full variable domain: DGGITQSPKYLFRKEGQNVTLSCEQNLNHDAMYWYRQDPGQGLRLIYYSQIVNDFQKGDIAEGYSVSREKKESFPLTVTSAQKNPTAFYLCASRVSHTEAFFGQGTRLTVV.

The gene calls are TRBV2 and TRBJ1-1, with a weak D call TRBD1 (6 bases). Trimming cost V 8 bases and J 3 bases, with 19 bases left between them. The CDR3 spans 15 residues. CDR1 and CDR2 (germline): SNHLY, FYNNEI. The CDR3 spells CASLSGERAHTEAFF. CDR3 nucleotide sequence: TGTGCCAGCCTTTCAGGGGAAAGGGCGCACACTGAAGCTTTCTTT.